The 18 T cell receptor beta chains in this list originate from one sample, sequenced in a study of cytomegalovirus exposure and HLA in healthy donors. 13 Jbeta primers and 60 Vbeta primers were used for the PCR. Method: immunoSEQ multiplex PCR; TCRdb's copy keeps in-frame clones and lacks some. The profile covers about 55,000 clones, with about 77% appearing a single time and approximately 2.4% taken by the ten largest. The specimen sequenced was PBMCs. These receptors came from a female donor in good health and CMV-seronegative.

The CDR3 loop reads CASSSREIGEQYF. The CDR3 nucleotides read TGTGCCAGCAGTTCCCGGGAGATCGGGGAGCAGTACTTC. The J gene is TRBJ2-7, the V gene TRBV27, with a tentative D call TRBD2 (6 bases). V gave up 4 bases and J gave up 7 bases, with 14 bases separating them. CDR3 length: 13 amino acids. Germline CDR1 is MNHEY and CDR2 is SMNVEV (reference sequence).

This clone occurred a few times. This sequence joins TRBV10-3 and TRBJ1-2; D is unresolved. V was trimmed by 2 bases and J by 4 bases, leaving 14 bases between them. This CDR3 is built from 15 residues. The germline gives CDR1 ENHRY, CDR2 SYGVKD. The CDR3 DNA reads TGTGCCATCAGTGAGCCCCCCGGACGGGGCTATGGCTACACCTTC. Encoded protein: CAISEPPGRGYGYTF.

The rearrangement links TRBV28 to TRBJ2-5; 10 positions match TRBD1. The tail of the sequence fits TRBJ2-7 better, so the J call may be wrong. There are 18 residues in the CDR3. CDR1 and CDR2 from the germline V gene are MDHEN and SYDVKM. The CDR3 reads CASSSSTGGVWMTYEQYF. The CDR3 DNA reads as TGTGCCAGCAGTTCATCGACAGGGGGCGTGTGGATGACCTACGAGCAGTACTTC.

This clone was seen more than once but under ten times. V usage is TRBV6-5 and J usage is TRBJ2-7, with unresolved D. V was trimmed by 9 bases and J by 7 bases, leaving 13 bases between them. Germline V lookup: CDR1 MNHEY, CDR2 SVGAGI. CDR3 length equals 11 residues. DNA of the CDR3: TGTGCCAGTAAATCTGATCAGGAGCAGTACTTC. Translated: CASKSDQEQYF.

The V and J genes are TRBV7-2 and TRBJ1-2; D unclear. V was pared by 1 base and J by 2 bases, with 8 bases between. Germline V lookup: CDR1 SGHTA, CDR2 FQGNSA. CDR3 length: 14 residues. In DNA, the CDR3 is TGTGCCAGCAGCTTAGAGAGAGGAAACTATGGCTACACCTTC. Protein: CASSLERGNYGYTF.

The V gene is TRBV4-3, the J gene TRBJ2-3; 9 bases match TRBD2. The CDR3 is 15 amino acids. With V trimmed by 0 bases and J by 4 bases, 2 bases remained unmatched. Germline values: CDR1 LGHNA, CDR2 YSLEER. CDR3 sequence (DNA): TGCGCCAGCAGCCAAGAGCCTAGCGGGGCAGATACGCAGTATTTT. It specifies CASSQEPSGADTQYF.

The chain has TRBV7-8 and TRBJ1-1; 7 positions match TRBD1. Trimming removed 4 bases from V and 0 bases from J; junction bases left unmatched: 5. The germline CDR1 and CDR2 sequences are SGHVS and FQNEAQ. The CDR3 extends over 15 amino acids. The CDR3 DNA reads as TGTGCCAGCAGCTCGGGGGACAGATTGAACACTGAAGCTTTCTTT. Translated: CASSSGDRLNTEAFF.

This sequence joins TRBV28 and TRBJ1-1; TRBD1 might be the D (5 bases). V gave up 3 bases and J gave up 13 bases, with 15 bases separating them. CDR3 length: 12 amino acids. Germline V gene data show CDR1 as MDHEN and CDR2 as SYDVKM. The CDR3: CASSLALAGGFF. As DNA, the CDR3 is TGTGCCAGCAGTTTGGCCCTAGCGGGGGGTTTCTTT.

The CDR3 DNA follows: TGTGCCAGCAGCTTAGGACTAGCGGGAGCTCTCACCGGGGAGCTGTTTTTT. This codes for CASSLGLAGALTGELFF. The chain employs TRBV7-9 and TRBJ2-2; 12 positions agree with TRBD2. The CDR3 is made up of 17 amino acids. V gave up 1 base and J gave up 4 bases; unmatched junction bases: 4. CDR1 SEHNR and CDR2 FQNEAQ come from the germline V gene (reference sequence).

The chain carries TRBV28 and TRBJ2-5; 9 bases map to TRBD2. V lost 5 bases and J lost 3; bases outside the gene matches: 7. The germline V gene encodes CDR1 MDHEN and CDR2 SYDVKM. This CDR3 is 15 amino acids long. CDR3 residues: CASSRTSEIKETQYF. CDR3 nucleotides: TGTGCCAGCAGTCGGACTAGCGAAATTAAAGAGACCCAGTACTTC.

The V and J genes are TRBV4-2 and TRBJ2-3, with 9 bases aligning to TRBD1. Trimming cost V 0 bases and J 4 bases; bases outside gene matches: 8. The germline V gene encodes CDR1 LGHNA and CDR2 YNFKEQ. The CDR3 covers 17 residues. The CDR3 region is CASSQDGNRGRADTQYF. Here the CDR3 DNA reads TGTGCCAGCAGCCAAGATGGAAACAGGGGGCGAGCAGATACGCAGTATTTT.

V is TRBV29-1 and J is TRBJ2-7; TRBD1 matches 7 bases. Trimming removed 2 bases from V and 1 base from J; junction bases left unmatched: 2. Germline V gene data show CDR1 as SQVTM and CDR2 as ANQGSEA. This CDR3 has 13 residues. The DNA for the CDR3 is TGCAGCGTTGAAACACAGGGGTCCTACGAGCAGTACTTC. Translation: CSVETQGSYEQYF.

The chain uses TRBV27 and TRBJ2-7; 9 nucleotides line up with TRBD2. The CDR3 has 14 residues. With V trimmed by 6 bases and J by 5 bases, 8 bases remained unmatched. Germline V gene data show CDR1 as MNHEY and CDR2 as SMNVEV (reference sequence). The CDR3 loop is CASSLAGVLNEQYF. Written as DNA, the CDR3 is TGTGCCAGCAGCTTAGCGGGAGTGCTCAACGAGCAGTACTTC.

The J gene is TRBJ1-2, the V gene TRBV5-6; D uncertain. Per germline, CDR1 SGHDT and CDR2 YYEEEE. The CDR3 has 14 residues. Trimming shortened V by 1 base and J by 4 bases, and 11 bases separated the two germline ends. CDR3 region: CASSLKRLLYGYTF. The DNA for the CDR3 is TGTGCCAGCAGCTTGAAAAGACTCCTCTATGGCTACACCTTC.

V and J are TRBV11-2 and TRBJ2-2, with 8 bases fitting TRBD2. The CDR3 totals 16 residues. V lost 6 bases, J lost 6 bases, and 12 bases stayed unmatched. CDR1 and CDR2 (germline): SGHAT, FQNNGV. Written as DNA, the CDR3 is TGTGCCAGCAGACCCCCGGGACTAGTAACCCCCGGGGAGCTGTTTTTT. It translates to CASRPPGLVTPGELFF. The full variable domain, in which reference TRBV11-2 and TRBJ2-2 provide the parts outside the CDR3, is EAGVAQSPRYKIIEKRQSVAFWCNPISGHATLYWYQQILGQGPKLLIQFQNNGVVDDSQLPKDRFSAERLKGVDSTLKIQPAKLEDSAVYLCASRPPGLVTPGELFFGEGSRLTVL.

The chain uses TRBV11-2 and TRBJ1-2; TRBD1 might be the D (5 bases). The germline V gene encodes CDR1 SGHAT and CDR2 FQNNGV. V was trimmed by 0 bases and J by 0 bases, leaving 8 bases between them. This CDR3 contains 15 residues. CDR3 in amino acids: CASSLEAGTNYGYTF. In DNA form, the CDR3 reads TGTGCCAGCAGCTTAGAAGCAGGGACTAACTATGGCTACACCTTC.

The chain employs TRBV9 and TRBJ1-1; weak D call: TRBD1 (5 bases). From germline, CDR1 is SGDLS and CDR2 YYNGEE. CDR3 length: 14 residues. The V and J ends lost 0 bases and 0 bases respectively, with 6 bases between them. The CDR3: CASSVGGVNTEAFF. CDR3 in DNA: TGTGCCAGCAGCGTAGGGGGGGTGAACACTGAAGCTTTCTTT.

The V gene is TRBV2, the J gene TRBJ2-2; 7 bases agree with TRBD1. The J segment lost 0 bases and the V segment lost 6 bases, leaving 1 base of the junction unmatched. Germline V lookup: CDR1 SNHLY, CDR2 FYNNEI. There are 14 residues in the CDR3. DNA of the CDR3: TGTGCCAGCAGACAGGGGCCGAACACCGGGGAGCTGTTTTTT. Encoded protein: CASRQGPNTGELFF.